The 18 T cell receptor beta chains reported below all come from one sample, sequenced in a study of blood T cell repertoires in COVID-19. Assay: immunoSEQ multiplex PCR; the TCRdb copy retains only in-frame clones and omits some. This table holds approximately 70,000 clones, more than 60% found once. The specimen was peripheral blood. The origin of the receptors is a woman between 45 and 65 years old with acute or convalescent COVID-19.

The rearrangement uses TRBV5-1 and TRBJ2-3; TRBD2 might be the D (5 bases). V was cut by 0 bases and J by 3 bases, with 11 bases left in between. This CDR3 spans 15 amino acids. Per the germline V gene, CDR1 is SGHRS and CDR2 is YFSETQ. The CDR3 DNA reads as TGCGCCAGCAGCTTGGGCCTAGCTAGGACAGATACGCAGTATTTT. This encodes CASSLGLARTDTQYF.

The J gene is TRBJ2-3, the V gene TRBV20-1; D gene uncertain. CDR1 and CDR2 from the germline V gene are DFQATT and SNEGSKA (reference sequence). This CDR3 spans 11 amino acids. V shed 6 bases and J shed 6 bases, with 10 bases lying between them. The CDR3 nucleotides are TGCAGTGCCACTCTGCGGGATACGCAGTATTTT. This codes for CSATLRDTQYF.

The chain recombines TRBV6-2 or TRBV6-3 with TRBJ1-2; no definite D call. Germline CDR1 MNHEY, CDR2 SVGEGT. This CDR3 region has 11 residues. V shed 5 bases and J shed 8 bases, with 9 bases lying between them. The CDR3 protein is CASSLGGGYTF. CDR3 nucleotides: TGTGCCAGCAGTCTCGGAGGGGGCTACACCTTC.

This clone was detected only a few times. The CDR3 nucleotides are TGCGCCAGCAGCTCCCTGGTCGACAGGGGGCCACGGGCGCCCCCAGATACGCAGTATTTT. Amino acid sequence: CASSSLVDRGPRAPPDTQYF. The gene calls are TRBV5-1 and TRBJ2-3, with 10 bases fitting TRBD1. This CDR3 spans 20 amino acids. Germline V lookup: CDR1 SGHRS, CDR2 YFSETQ. V shed 3 bases, J shed 4 bases, and the junction held 20 bases outside the gene matches.

This clone came up a few times. This chain uses TRBV5-1 with TRBJ1-2; no definite D call. The V end was cut by 5 bases, the J end by 5 bases, with 13 bases between. Looked up from germline, CDR1 is SGHRS and CDR2 is YFSETQ. The CDR3 runs 13 residues. The CDR3 sequence: CASRILGGYGYTF. The CDR3 DNA sequence: TGCGCCAGCAGAATTTTAGGCGGTTATGGCTACACCTTC.

The chain couples TRBV11-2 to TRBJ2-1; TRBD2 agrees at 8 bases. The CDR3 is 15 amino acids. In germline, CDR1 is SGHAT, CDR2 FQNNGV. The junction had 3 bases not matched to a gene; V was cut back by 0 bases and J by 5 bases. The CDR3 here is CASSLELAGNNEQFF. The CDR3 DNA sequence: TGTGCCAGCAGCTTAGAATTAGCGGGAAACAATGAGCAGTTCTTC.

The chain joins TRBV27 to TRBJ1-5; D is perhaps TRBD1 (5 bases). Germline CDR1 reads MNHEY; CDR2 reads SMNVEV (reference sequence). V was clipped by 5 bases and J by 4 bases, with 18 bases between them. This CDR3 spans 16 amino acids. The CDR3 is CASSPLRGGGNQPQHF. For the CDR3, the DNA is TGTGCCAGCAGTCCACTTCGGGGGGGTGGGAATCAGCCCCAGCATTTT.

This rearrangement joins TRBV18 to TRBJ2-2; a weak D match, TRBD1 (5 bases). Looked up from germline, CDR1 is KGHSH and CDR2 is LQKENI. The CDR3 is made up of 12 amino acids. V lost 2 bases to trimming and J lost 8 bases, with 6 bases between them. The chain's CDR3 is CASSPRTGELFF. As DNA, the CDR3 is TGTGCCAGCTCACCAAGGACAGGGGAGCTGTTTTTT.

This chain uses TRBV7-9 with TRBJ1-3; D unclear. CDR1 SEHNR and CDR2 FQNEAQ come from the germline V gene (reference sequence). CDR3 size: 15 residues. Between the trimmed V and J ends, which lost 6 bases and 1 base, there was a span of 13 bases. Here the CDR3 reads CASRSMRESGNTIYF. CDR3 DNA: TGTGCCAGCAGGTCTATGCGGGAATCTGGAAACACCATATATTTT.

This chain connects TRBV12-2 to TRBJ2-7; the table gives TRBD2 as D, unverified against the DNA. TRBV12-2 is assigned pseudogene status. The CDR3 is made up of 17 amino acids. In nucleotides, the CDR3 is TGTGCAAGTCGCCCCAAGGAGGCTAGCGGGAGCCTCGGGGAGCAGTACTTC. Its protein is CASRPKEASGSLGEQYF.

The chain couples TRBV6-5 to TRBJ1-4, with D hard to call. V dropped 6 bases and J dropped 8 bases, with 16 bases sitting between them. CDR1 is MNHEY, CDR2 SVGAGI, per germline. The CDR3 extends over 14 amino acids. The CDR3 loop reads CASRLDSWGEKLFF. The CDR3 nucleotides are TGTGCCAGCAGGCTGGACTCATGGGGAGAAAAACTGTTTTTT.

This clone has more than one count but fewer than ten. The chain uses TRBV9 and TRBJ1-2; D perhaps matches TRBD1 (6 bases). The length of the CDR3 is 15 residues. Trimming took off 4 bases at V and 2 bases at J, with 15 bases between the two ends. CDR1 is SGDLS and CDR2 is YYNGEE in the germline V gene. CDR3 sequence: CASSPQGSKNYGYTF. The CDR3 bases are TGTGCCAGCAGCCCCCAGGGGTCCAAAAACTATGGCTACACCTTC.

The rearrangement joins TRBV11-3 to TRBJ2-5; the match to TRBD1 covers 7 bases. This CDR3 has 13 amino acids. The J segment lost 4 bases and the V segment lost 4 bases, leaving 3 bases of the junction unmatched. Germline CDR1 reads SGHNT; CDR2 reads YENEEA. The CDR3 DNA reads as TGTGCCAGCAGCTCATGGACAGGAGAGACCCAGTACTTC. Protein sequence: CASSSWTGETQYF.

This clone was seen only a few times. CDR3 residues: CASSQVDMGLAAYNEQFF. As DNA, the CDR3 is TGCGCCAGCAGCCAAGTAGATATGGGACTAGCGGCCTACAATGAGCAGTTCTTC. The chain carries TRBV4-1 and TRBJ2-1; TRBD2 matches at 11 bases. Germline CDR1 and CDR2: MGHRA and YSYEKL. The CDR3 sequence is 18 residues long. Germline trimming cut 1 base from V and 2 bases from J; bases unmatched to any gene: 7.

The rearrangement links TRBV5-1 to TRBJ1-1; D is ambiguous. With 0 bases removed from V and 5 bases from J, the gap between germline ends came to 14 bases. The CDR3 contains 15 residues. Germline V gives CDR1 SGHRS, CDR2 YFSETQ. The CDR3 region has the DNA TGCGCCAGCAGCTTGGGGGGAGCCCGAGGGACTGAAGCTTTCTTT. Its translation: CASSLGGARGTEAFF.

The CDR3 nucleotides are TGTGCCACCATTAACGACAGGGGACATGGCTACACCTTC. Translation gives CATINDRGHGYTF. V and J are TRBV6-5 and TRBJ1-2; 8 bases fit TRBD1. This CDR3 is built from 13 residues. CDR1 is MNHEY and CDR2 is SVGAGI in the germline V gene. The J segment lost 6 bases and the V segment lost 10 bases, leaving 10 bases of the junction unmatched.

The chain employs TRBV30 and TRBJ1-6; D might be TRBD1 (6 bases). CDR1 GTSNPN and CDR2 SVGIG come from the germline V gene (reference sequence). CDR3 size: 14 residues. The V end was cut by 4 bases, the J end by 9 bases, with 16 bases between. CDR3 protein: CAWTMGQGISPLHF. In DNA form, the CDR3 reads TGTGCCTGGACGATGGGGCAGGGGATTTCACCCCTCCACTTT.

The gene calls are TRBV7-2 and TRBJ2-7; TRBD2 aligns across 10 bases. V was clipped by 5 bases and J by 2 bases; unmatched bases: 9. The CDR3 is 16 amino acids. CDR1 is SGHTA, CDR2 FQGNSA, per germline. CDR3 residues: CASSPRLAGNTYEQYF. In DNA, the CDR3 is TGTGCCAGCAGCCCGAGACTAGCGGGCAATACCTACGAGCAGTACTTC.